This T cell receptor beta chain was documented in a study of chemoradiotherapy in HPV16-positive cancers (dated by TCRdb to 2021 to 2024). Study-wide context: Candidate HPV-specific T-cell clones and common TCR motifs were defined through functional T-cell assays on cells from a couple of HPV16-positive patients. The study asked whether T-cell immunity against the HPV oncoproteins E6 and E7 changes during chemoradiotherapy and whether it affects survival. The candidate HPV-specific TCRs and motifs were then tracked in TCR repertoires from 80 to 95 patients with HPV-related cancers. Study-level results and caveats: The functional definition of HPV-specific T cells came from only a couple of HPV16-positive patients, and the survival association was reported for HPV16-positive patients. Expansion of candidate HPV-specific clones and E7-related TCR motifs was observed in the tumor microenvironment during treatment, whereas no such expansion was observed for non-HPV-specific T cells. Improved recurrence-free survival in HPV16-positive patients was associated with expansion of HPV-responsive T cells during chemoradiotherapy.

V ends up 5 bases short and J 4 bases short, with an unmatched junction base count of 7. The CDR3 measures 16 amino acids from cysteine to phenylalanine. The sequence is cut down to CDR3 DNA, 48 bases in frame from base 1. Per the germline V gene (reference sequence), SEHNR is the CDR1 and FQNEAQ is the CDR2. Because repertoires were sampled repeatedly during chemoradiotherapy, clonal expansion in the tumor microenvironment could be followed. The library was obtained by the immunoSEQ multiplex PCR assay. TCRdb carries this immuneACCESS record with in-frame sequences only. Its versions omit some clonotypes, under half of them owing to an unresolved V gene in the studies checked, with the rest unexplained. The sample profile shows roughly 34,000 clones; 80% of them were found once. The top ten clones comprise approximately 4.2% of the sample. As for this clone: There is no known antigen for this receptor. No much larger clonotype is one base removed from it; base qualities were not supplied.

This TCR came from a human donor with HPV-associated anogenital cancer. Source: blood, taken from a patient who underwent chemoradiotherapy. The rearranged segments are TRBV7-9 and TRBJ1-4; TRBD1 matches 10 bases in the middle. The CDR3 in this case is CASSPGTGALNEKLFF. The nucleotides read TGTGCCAGCAGCCCTGGGACAGGGGCTCTTAATGAAAAACTGTTTTTT.